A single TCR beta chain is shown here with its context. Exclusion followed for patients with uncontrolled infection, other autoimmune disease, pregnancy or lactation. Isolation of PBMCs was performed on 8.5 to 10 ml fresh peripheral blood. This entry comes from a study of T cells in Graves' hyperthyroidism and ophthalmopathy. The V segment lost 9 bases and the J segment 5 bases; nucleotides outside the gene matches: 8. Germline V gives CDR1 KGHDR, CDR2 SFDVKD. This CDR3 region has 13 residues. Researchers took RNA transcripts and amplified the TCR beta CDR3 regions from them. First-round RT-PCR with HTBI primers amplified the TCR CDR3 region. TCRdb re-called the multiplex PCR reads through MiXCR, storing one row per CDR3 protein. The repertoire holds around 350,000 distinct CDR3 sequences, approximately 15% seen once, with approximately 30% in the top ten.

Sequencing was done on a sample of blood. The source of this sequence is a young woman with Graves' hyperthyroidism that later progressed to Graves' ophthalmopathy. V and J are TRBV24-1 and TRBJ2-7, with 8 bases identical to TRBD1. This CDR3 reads CATGRTGTDEQYF. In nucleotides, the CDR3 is TGTGCCACCGGCCGGACAGGGACCGACGAGCAGTACTTC.